The text below deals with one T cell receptor beta chain. Its antigen is still unknown. This record belongs to a study of cytomegalovirus exposure and HLA in healthy donors. On the study more broadly: Earlier sequencing of around 190 million T cells yielded 100 million to 140 million unique TCR beta sequences. Study-wide points: Most TCR sequences showed up rarely, but some public TCRs showed up in many donors.

This CDR3 is built from 19 residues. CDR1 is MDHEN, CDR2 SYDVKM, per germline. The V and J ends lost 6 bases and 0 bases respectively, with 24 bases between them. Researchers ran the PCR with 60 Vbeta and 13 Jbeta primers. Generated by immunoSEQ multiplex PCR, the TCRdb table keeps only in-frame clones and is missing some. This table holds 100,000 to 150,000 clones. This chain connects TRBV28 to TRBJ1-5; possible D gene TRBD1, 5 bases. Material for sequencing was PBMCs. This TCR was recovered from a man aged 25-45 years in good health and CMV-seronegative. As DNA, the CDR3 is TGTGCCAGCAGCCGGGCGGGGGGACTTGCCGGGAATAGCAATCAGCCCCAGCATTTT. This codes for CASSRAGGLAGNSNQPQHF.